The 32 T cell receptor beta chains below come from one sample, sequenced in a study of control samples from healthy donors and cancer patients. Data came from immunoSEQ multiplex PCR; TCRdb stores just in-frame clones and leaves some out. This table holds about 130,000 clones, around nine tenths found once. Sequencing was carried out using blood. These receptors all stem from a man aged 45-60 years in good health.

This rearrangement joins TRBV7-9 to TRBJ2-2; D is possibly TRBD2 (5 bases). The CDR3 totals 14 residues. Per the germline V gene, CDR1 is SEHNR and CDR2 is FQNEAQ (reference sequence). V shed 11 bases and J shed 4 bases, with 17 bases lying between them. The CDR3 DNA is TGTGCCCACGGCGGCGGGTGGGGCACCGGGGAGCTGTTTTTT. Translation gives CAHGGGWGTGELFF.

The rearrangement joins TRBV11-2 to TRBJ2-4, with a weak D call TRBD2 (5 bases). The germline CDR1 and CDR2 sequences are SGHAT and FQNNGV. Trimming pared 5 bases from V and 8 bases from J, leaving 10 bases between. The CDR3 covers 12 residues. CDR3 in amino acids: CASSAVLDIQYF. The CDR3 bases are TGTGCCAGCAGCGCGGTACTAGACATTCAGTACTTC.

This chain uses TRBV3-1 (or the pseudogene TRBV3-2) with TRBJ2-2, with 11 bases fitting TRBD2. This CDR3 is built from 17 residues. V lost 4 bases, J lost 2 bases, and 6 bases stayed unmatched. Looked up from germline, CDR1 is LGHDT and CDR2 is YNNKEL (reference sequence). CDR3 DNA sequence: TGTGCCAGCAGCCTAAAGACTAGCGGGAAAAACACCGGGGAGCTGTTTTTT. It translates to CASSLKTSGKNTGELFF.

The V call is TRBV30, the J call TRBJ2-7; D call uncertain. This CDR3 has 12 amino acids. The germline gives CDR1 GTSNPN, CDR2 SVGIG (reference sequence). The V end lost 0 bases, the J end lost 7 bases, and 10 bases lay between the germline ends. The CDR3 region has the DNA TGTGCCTGGAGTGTTCGGAGCTGGGAGCAGTACTTC. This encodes CAWSVRSWEQYF.

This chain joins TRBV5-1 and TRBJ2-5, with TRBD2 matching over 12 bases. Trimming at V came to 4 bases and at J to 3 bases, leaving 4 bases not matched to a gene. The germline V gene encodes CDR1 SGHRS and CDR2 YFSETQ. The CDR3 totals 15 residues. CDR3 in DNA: TGCGCCAGCAGCCCACGACTAGCGGGGGAAGAGACCCAGTACTTC. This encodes CASSPRLAGEETQYF.

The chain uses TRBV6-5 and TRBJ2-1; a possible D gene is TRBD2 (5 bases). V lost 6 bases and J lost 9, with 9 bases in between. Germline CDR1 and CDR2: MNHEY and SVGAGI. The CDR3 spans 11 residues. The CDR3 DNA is TGTGCCAGCAGAAACGCGGGTGAGCAGTTCTTC. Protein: CASRNAGEQFF.

In DNA, the CDR3 is TGTGCCAGCAGCTTGGGGAACCAAGAGACCCAGTACTTC. Protein: CASSLGNQETQYF. The chain combines TRBV5-6 with TRBJ2-5; the D is unclear. The CDR3 loop spans 13 amino acids. The ends were cut back, 0 bases at V and 0 bases at J, with 3 bases in the middle. Per the germline V gene, CDR1 is SGHDT and CDR2 is YYEEEE.

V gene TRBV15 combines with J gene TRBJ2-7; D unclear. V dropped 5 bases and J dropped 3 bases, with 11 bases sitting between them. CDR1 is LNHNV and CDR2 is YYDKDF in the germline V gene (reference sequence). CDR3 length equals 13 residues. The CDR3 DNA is TGTGCCACCAGCCGACCGAGGTTCTACGAGCAGTACTTC. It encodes CATSRPRFYEQYF.

The CDR3 region is CASSTGTSGETQYF. The DNA for the CDR3 is TGTGCCAGCAGTACCGGGACTAGCGGAGAGACCCAGTACTTC. The chain is built from TRBV6-5 and TRBJ2-5; TRBD2 matches 11 bases. The CDR3 contains 14 residues. Unmatched junction bases numbered 3, after V lost 5 bases and J lost 4 bases. Germline V lookup: CDR1 MNHEY, CDR2 SVGAGI.

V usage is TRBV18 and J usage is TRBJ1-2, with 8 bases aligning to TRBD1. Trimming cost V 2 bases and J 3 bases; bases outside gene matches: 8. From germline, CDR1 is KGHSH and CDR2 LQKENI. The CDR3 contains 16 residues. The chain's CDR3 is CASSPAGGGLDYGYTF. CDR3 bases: TGTGCCAGCTCACCAGCAGGGGGCGGTTTGGACTATGGCTACACCTTC.

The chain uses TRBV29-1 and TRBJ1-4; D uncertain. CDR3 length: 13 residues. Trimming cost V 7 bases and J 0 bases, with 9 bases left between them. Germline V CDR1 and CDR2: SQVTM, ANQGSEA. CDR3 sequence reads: CSARRSTNEKLFF. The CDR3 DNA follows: TGCAGCGCGCGCAGGTCAACTAATGAAAAACTGTTTTTT.

The CDR3 sequence is CASNRGAFVETQYF. CDR3 nucleotides: TGTGCCAGTAACCGTGGTGCTTTTGTAGAGACCCAGTACTTC. This sequence joins TRBV9 and TRBJ2-5; no clear D gene. CDR1 is SGDLS and CDR2 is YYNGEE in the germline V gene. This CDR3 comprises 14 residues. Between the trimmed V and J ends, which lost 8 bases and 4 bases, there was a span of 18 bases.

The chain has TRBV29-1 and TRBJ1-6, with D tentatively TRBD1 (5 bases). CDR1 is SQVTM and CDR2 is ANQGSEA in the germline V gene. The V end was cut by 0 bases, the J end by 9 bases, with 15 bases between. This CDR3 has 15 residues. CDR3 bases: TGCAGCGTTGAAGAAAGCGGGGGACTGGGTTCACCCCTCCACTTT. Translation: CSVEESGGLGSPLHF.

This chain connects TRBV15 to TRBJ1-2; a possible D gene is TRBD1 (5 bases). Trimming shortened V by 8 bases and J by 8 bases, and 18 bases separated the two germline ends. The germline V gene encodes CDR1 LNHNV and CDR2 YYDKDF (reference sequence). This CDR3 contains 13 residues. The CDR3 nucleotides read TGTGCCACCCGACGGGGGTTCGAGGAGGGCTACACCTTC. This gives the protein CATRRGFEEGYTF. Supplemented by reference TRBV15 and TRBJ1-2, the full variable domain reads DAMVIQNPRYQVTQFGKPVTLSCSQTLNHNVMYWYQQKSSQAPKLLFHYYDKDFNNEADTPDNFQSRRPNTSFCFLDIRSPGLGDTAMYLCATRRGFEEGYTFGSGTRLTVV.

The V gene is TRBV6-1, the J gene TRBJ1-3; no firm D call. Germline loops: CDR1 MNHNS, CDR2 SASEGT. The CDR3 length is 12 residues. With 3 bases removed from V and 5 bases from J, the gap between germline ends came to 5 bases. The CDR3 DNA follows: TGTGCCAGCAGTGAGCGAAGAAACACCATATATTTT. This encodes CASSERRNTIYF.

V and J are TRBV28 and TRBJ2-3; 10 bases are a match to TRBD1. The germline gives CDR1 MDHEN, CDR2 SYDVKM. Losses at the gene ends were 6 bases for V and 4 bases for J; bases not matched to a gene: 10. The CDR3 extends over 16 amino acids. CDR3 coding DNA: TGTGCCAGCAGGGGGGGGGACAGGGGAAGGGCAGATACGCAGTATTTT. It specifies CASRGGDRGRADTQYF.

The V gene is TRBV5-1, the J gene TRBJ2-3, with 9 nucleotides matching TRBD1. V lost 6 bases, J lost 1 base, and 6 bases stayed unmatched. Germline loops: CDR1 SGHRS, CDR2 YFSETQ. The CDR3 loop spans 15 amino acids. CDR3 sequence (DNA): TGCGCCAGCACCTTACAGGGGGCGCGCACAGATACGCAGTATTTT. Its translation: CASTLQGARTDTQYF.

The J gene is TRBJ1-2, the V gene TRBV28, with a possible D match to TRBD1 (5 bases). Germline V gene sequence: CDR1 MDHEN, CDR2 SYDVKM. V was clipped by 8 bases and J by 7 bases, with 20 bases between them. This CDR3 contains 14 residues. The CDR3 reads CASGLLQGTFGYTF. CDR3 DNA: TGTGCCAGCGGCCTTCTTCAGGGTACGTTTGGCTACACCTTC.

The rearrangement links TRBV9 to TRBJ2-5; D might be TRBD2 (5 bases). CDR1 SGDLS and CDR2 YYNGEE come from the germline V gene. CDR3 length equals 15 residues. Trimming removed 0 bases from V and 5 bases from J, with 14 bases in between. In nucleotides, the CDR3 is TGTGCCAGCAGCGTAGCGCCGGGGAGAGACGAGACCCAGTACTTC. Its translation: CASSVAPGRDETQYF. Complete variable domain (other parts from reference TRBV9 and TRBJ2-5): DSGVTQTPKHLITATGQRVTLRCSPRSGDLSVYWYQQSLDQGLQFLIQYYNGEERAKGNILERFSAQQFPDLHSELNLSSLELGDSALYFCASSVAPGRDETQYFGPGTRLLVL.

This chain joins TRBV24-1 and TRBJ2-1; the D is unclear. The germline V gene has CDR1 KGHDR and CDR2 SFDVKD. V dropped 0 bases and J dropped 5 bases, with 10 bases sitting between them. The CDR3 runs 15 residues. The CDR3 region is CATSDLTVGNNEQFF. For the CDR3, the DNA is TGTGCCACCAGTGATTTGACAGTCGGTAACAATGAGCAGTTCTTC.

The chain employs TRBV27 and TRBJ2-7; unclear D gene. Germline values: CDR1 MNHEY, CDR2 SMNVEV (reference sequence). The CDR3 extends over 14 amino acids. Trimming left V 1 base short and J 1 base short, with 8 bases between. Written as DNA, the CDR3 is TGTGCCAGCAGTTTATTCTTTTCGTCCTACGAGCAGTACTTC. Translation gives CASSLFFSSYEQYF.

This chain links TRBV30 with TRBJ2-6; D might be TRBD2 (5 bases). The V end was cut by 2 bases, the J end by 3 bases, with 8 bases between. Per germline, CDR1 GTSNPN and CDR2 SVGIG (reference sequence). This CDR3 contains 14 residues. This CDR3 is CAWSRGSGANVLTF. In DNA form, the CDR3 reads TGTGCCTGGAGTCGAGGGAGTGGGGCCAACGTCCTGACTTTC.

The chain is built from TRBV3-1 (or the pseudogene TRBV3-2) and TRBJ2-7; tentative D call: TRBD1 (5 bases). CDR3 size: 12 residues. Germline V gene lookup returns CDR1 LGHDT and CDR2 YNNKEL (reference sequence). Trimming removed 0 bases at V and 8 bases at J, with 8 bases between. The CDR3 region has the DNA TGTGCCAGCAGCCAAGATAAGGGGAAGCAGTACTTC. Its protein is CASSQDKGKQYF.

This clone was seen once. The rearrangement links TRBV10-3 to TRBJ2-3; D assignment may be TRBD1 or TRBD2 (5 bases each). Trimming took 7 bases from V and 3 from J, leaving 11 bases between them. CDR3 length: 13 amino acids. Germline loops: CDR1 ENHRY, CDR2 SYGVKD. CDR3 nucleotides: TGTGCCATCAACGGGGCGACTACAGATACGCAGTATTTT. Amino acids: CAINGATTDTQYF.

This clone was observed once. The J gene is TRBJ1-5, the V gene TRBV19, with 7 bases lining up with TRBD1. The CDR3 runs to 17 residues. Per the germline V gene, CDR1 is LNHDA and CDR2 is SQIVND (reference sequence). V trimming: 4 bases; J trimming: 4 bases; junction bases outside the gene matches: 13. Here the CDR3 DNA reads TGTGCCAGTAGTACTTCCGGGACAGCTGAACCTAATCAGCCCCAGCATTTT. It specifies CASSTSGTAEPNQPQHF. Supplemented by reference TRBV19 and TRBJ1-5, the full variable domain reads DGGITQSPKYLFRKEGQNVTLSCEQNLNHDAMYWYRQDPGQGLRLIYYSQIVNDFQKGDIAEGYSVSREKKESFPLTVTSAQKNPTAFYLCASSTSGTAEPNQPQHFGDGTRLSIL.

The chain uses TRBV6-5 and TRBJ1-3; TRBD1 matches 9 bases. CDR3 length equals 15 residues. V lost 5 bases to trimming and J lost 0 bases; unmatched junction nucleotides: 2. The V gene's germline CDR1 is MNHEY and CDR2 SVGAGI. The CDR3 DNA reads TGTGCCAGCAGTCGACAGGGGGACTCTGGAAACACCATATATTTT. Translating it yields CASSRQGDSGNTIYF.

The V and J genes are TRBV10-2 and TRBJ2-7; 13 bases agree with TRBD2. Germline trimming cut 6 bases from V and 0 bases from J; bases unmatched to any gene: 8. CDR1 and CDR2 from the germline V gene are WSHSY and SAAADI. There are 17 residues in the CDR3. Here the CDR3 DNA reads TGCGCCAGCAGCCGACTAGCGGGGGGCACAAGCTCCTACGAGCAGTACTTC. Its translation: CASSRLAGGTSSYEQYF.

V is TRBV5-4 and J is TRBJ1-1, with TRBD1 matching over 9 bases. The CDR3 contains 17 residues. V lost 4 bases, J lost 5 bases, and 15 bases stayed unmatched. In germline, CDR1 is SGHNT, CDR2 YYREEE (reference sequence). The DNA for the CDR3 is TGTGCCAGCAGCCCGGGGACAGGGATACATGGGATAACTGAAGCTTTCTTT. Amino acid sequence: CASSPGTGIHGITEAFF.

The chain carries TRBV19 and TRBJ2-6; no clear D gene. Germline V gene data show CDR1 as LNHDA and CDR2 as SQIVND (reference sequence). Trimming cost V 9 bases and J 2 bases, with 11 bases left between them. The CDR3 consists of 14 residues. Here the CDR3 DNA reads TGTGCCAGCACGACCCGGGCTGGGGCCAACGTCCTGACTTTC. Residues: CASTTRAGANVLTF.

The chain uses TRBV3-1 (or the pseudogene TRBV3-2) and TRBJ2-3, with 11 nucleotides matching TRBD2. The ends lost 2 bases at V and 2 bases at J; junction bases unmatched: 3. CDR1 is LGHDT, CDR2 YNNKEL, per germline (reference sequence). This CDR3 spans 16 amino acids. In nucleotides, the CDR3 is TGTGCCAGCAGCCAAATTAGCGGGGGGGTCACAGATACGCAGTATTTT. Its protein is CASSQISGGVTDTQYF.

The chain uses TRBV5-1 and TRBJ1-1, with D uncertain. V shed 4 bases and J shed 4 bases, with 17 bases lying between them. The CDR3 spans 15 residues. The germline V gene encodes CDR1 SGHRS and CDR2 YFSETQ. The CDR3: CASSPSEDFSTEAFF. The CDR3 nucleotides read TGCGCCAGCAGCCCCTCCGAGGATTTTAGCACTGAAGCTTTCTTT.

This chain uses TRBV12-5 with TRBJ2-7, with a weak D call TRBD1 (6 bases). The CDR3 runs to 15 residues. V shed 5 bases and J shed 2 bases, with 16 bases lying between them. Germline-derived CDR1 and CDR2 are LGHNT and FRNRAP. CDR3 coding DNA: TGTGCTAGTGGTCCGTGGACAGCCACAGCCTACGAGCAGTACTTC. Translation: CASGPWTATAYEQYF.